Given below is one T cell receptor beta chain in context. The antigen is not known. Time point: persistent/refractory GD, antithyroid drugs over 5 years with positive TRAb. PBMC RNA was the source of the TCR library. Graves' disease diagnosis followed American Thyroid Association guidelines. A blood draw put 8 to 10 milliliters of peripheral blood into EDTA tubes. Trimming cost V 0 bases and J 5 bases, with 17 bases left between them. This CDR3 is 15 amino acids long. Germline CDR1 reads DFQATT; CDR2 reads SNEGSKA (reference sequence). Investigators prepared the TCR beta libraries by applying iRepertoire HTBI primers and Arm-PCR of CDR3 regions. TCRdb called the multiplex PCR reads again in MiXCR, with one record for every CDR3 protein. The repertoire holds around 450,000 distinct CDR3 sequences, with 20% to 25% as singletons. The sample comes from a study of regulatory T cells in long-lasting Graves disease. On the study more broadly: To qualify as persistent, Graves' disease required over 5 years of antithyroid drugs with positive TSH receptor antibodies. Overall study findings and caveats: Favoring TRBV28, TRBJ1-2 and TRBJ2-5 was a feature seen in persistent disease.

V is TRBV20-1 and J is TRBJ2-7; the D is unclear. The source was peripheral blood mononuclear cells (PBMCs), collected when the disease was refractory, from a patient treated with antithyroid drugs. This receptor was identified in a female donor with Graves disease. The CDR3 DNA reads TGCAGTGCTAGAGATTCAGCACGGTCCGTCGACGAGCAGTACTTC. Amino acids: CSARDSARSVDEQYF.